This T cell receptor (beta chain) was documented in a study of blood T cell repertoires in COVID-19. Here immunoSEQ multiplex PCR was the method, and the copy in TCRdb shows in-frame clones only, minus some. The sample includes about 270,000 clones, roughly 90% of them seen just once. This clone came up a few times. The source is a woman between 40 and 50 years old with acute COVID-19. Sequencing input: PBMCs or T cells enriched from blood (not recorded which).

CDR3 sequence (DNA): TGTGCCAGCAGCAAAGACGTCAGGACTAACTATGGCTACACCTTC. Its protein product is CASSKDVRTNYGYTF. This chain connects TRBV21-1 to TRBJ1-2; the table's D call, TRBD1, has no DNA check behind it. TRBV21-1 is deemed a pseudogene. The CDR3 has 15 amino acids.